This T cell receptor beta chain emerged from a study of T cell responses to AZD1222 COVID-19 vaccine. The CDR3 is 14 residues long. V was trimmed by 0 bases and J by 8 bases, leaving 12 bases between them. Germline CDR1 is SGHRS and CDR2 is YFSETQ. TCRdb's table, derived via immunoSEQ multiplex PCR, lists solely in-frame clones and lacks some. The data show about 120,000 clones, 80% to 95% seen once. The chain has TRBV5-1 and TRBJ2-4; D perhaps matches TRBD2 (6 bases). The sample here was peripheral blood, taken 28 days after the second dose of the MenACWY control vaccine. The receptor was derived from an adult who received the MenACWY meningococcal vaccine as a control. The CDR3 protein is CASSLGDFLDIQYF. CDR3 DNA sequence: TGCGCCAGCAGCTTGGGGGACTTTTTGGACATTCAGTACTTC.